The entry that follows covers one T cell receptor (beta chain) sequence. The antigen is not known. These data originate in a study of cytomegalovirus exposure and HLA in healthy donors. The CDR3 extends over 13 amino acids. The ends were cut back, 10 bases at V and 5 bases at J, with 12 bases in the middle. Germline CDR1 and CDR2: ENHRY and SYGVKD. Study-level results: Earlier analysis yielded a pattern in which most TCR beta V segments were productive about 87% or about 30% of the time. An analysis was carried out later, and it reportedly showed fewer N-insertions in an Asian-associated ancestry cluster than the approximately 670-donor mean. Indistinguishable V segments such as TRBV6-2 and TRBV6-3 were excluded.

PCR employed 60 Vbeta and 13 Jbeta primers. Some clones are missing from TCRdb's copy, which holds only in-frame ones; the method was immunoSEQ multiplex PCR. The sample lists approximately 80,000 clones, 55% to 65% occurring once. The material sequenced was PBMCs. The chain couples TRBV10-3 to TRBJ1-6; D possibly corresponds to TRBD1 (5 bases). This TCR came from a woman aged 40-49 years in good health and CMV-seropositive. The CDR3 DNA is TGTGCCACCCGGACGGGGGATAATTCACCCCTCCACTTT. Translating gives CATRTGDNSPLHF.